This TCR beta chain was identified during a study of T cells after yellow fever vaccination. This CDR3 spans 14 amino acids. Germline V CDR1 and CDR2: SGHRS, YFSETQ. TCRdb fed the 5' RACE reads into MiXCR, producing one record per CDR3 protein. The data show fewer than 650,000 distinct CDR3 sequences, with 21% seen just once and roughly a sixth held by the top ten. This clonotype occurred many times. The sequence was collected from a man aged 18-30 years who received the YFV17D yellow fever vaccine. The rearrangement joins TRBV5-1 to TRBJ2-7; 10 bases map to TRBD1. The sample was PBMCs, taken roughly 23 days after the first yellow fever vaccination. CDR3 residues: CASSLGTGAYEQYV. The CDR3 nucleotides are TGTGCCAGCAGCTTAGGGACAGGGGCCTACGAGCAGTACGTC.